The 10 T cell receptor beta chains below were found in one sample sequenced in a study of T cell responses to AZD1222 COVID-19 vaccine. The data were produced by immunoSEQ multiplex PCR, yet TCRdb's version contains in-frame clones alone and is incomplete. There are 100,000 to 150,000 clones in the sample; about 90% occur only once, and 7.5% to 8% lies in the top ten. Material: peripheral blood, obtained on day 0 of AZD1222 vaccination. Receptors were obtained from an adult in good health.

CDR3 amino acids: CAISGPGNSGSNQPQHF. The CDR3 DNA is TGTGCCATCAGTGGCCCCGGAAATTCAGGGAGCAATCAGCCCCAGCATTTT. V and J are TRBV10-3 and TRBJ1-5, with D possibly matching TRBD1 (5 bases). Germline V gene sequence: CDR1 ENHRY, CDR2 SYGVKD. The CDR3 is made up of 17 amino acids. V lost 4 bases and J 1 base, leaving 17 bases between the germline ends.

The chain couples TRBV5-4 to TRBJ2-5, with D tentatively TRBD1 or TRBD2 (6 bases each). Per germline, CDR1 SGHNT and CDR2 YYREEE (reference sequence). The CDR3 loop spans 16 amino acids. V was cut by 5 bases and J by 2 bases, with 19 bases left in between. CDR3 nucleotide sequence: TGTGCCAGCAGTCCTAGACAACAGGGAGGACAAGAGACCCAGTACTTC. It encodes CASSPRQQGGQETQYF.

This chain uses TRBV6-6 with TRBJ2-7; maybe TRBD1 (7 bases). Trimming took 2 bases from V and 5 from J, leaving 16 bases between them. The CDR3 is made up of 15 amino acids. In germline, CDR1 is MNHNY, CDR2 SVGAGI (reference sequence). The CDR3 sequence: CASSYSRQGGNEQYF. The CDR3, as DNA: TGTGCCAGCAGTTACAGTCGACAGGGAGGTAACGAGCAGTACTTC.

This clone was seen a single time. The V gene is TRBV13, the J gene TRBJ2-7; 11 nucleotides agree with TRBD2. The CDR3 extends over 17 amino acids. Germline-derived CDR1 and CDR2 are PRHDT and FYEKMQ (reference sequence). Trimming cost V 5 bases and J 3 bases; bases outside gene matches: 12. The CDR3 loop reads CASSTLGLAGQYYEQYF. The CDR3 DNA follows: TGTGCCAGCAGCACCCTAGGACTAGCGGGCCAATACTACGAGCAGTACTTC.

This clone has a handful of counts. This chain uses TRBV7-2 with TRBJ1-3; 9 nucleotides match TRBD1. The CDR3 has 15 amino acids. The V gene end was trimmed by 6 bases and the J gene end by 2 bases; junction bases not matched to a gene: 5. The V gene's germline CDR1 is SGHTA and CDR2 FQGNSA. The CDR3 spells CASSRTGGTGNTIYF. The CDR3 bases are TGTGCCAGCAGTCGTACAGGGGGCACTGGAAACACCATATATTTT.

The chain is built from TRBV20-1 and TRBJ1-2; D perhaps matches TRBD1 (5 bases). Germline CDR1 is DFQATT and CDR2 is SNEGSKA (reference sequence). V was shortened by 3 bases and J by 3 bases, with 14 bases between the two germline ends. The CDR3 is made up of 14 amino acids. The CDR3 is CSASNPGRDYGYTF. CDR3 DNA sequence: TGCAGTGCTAGTAATCCGGGACGGGACTATGGCTACACCTTC.

This chain links TRBV28 with TRBJ1-5; a possible D gene is TRBD1 (5 bases). V was clipped by 4 bases and J by 6 bases, with 16 bases between them. The germline CDR1 and CDR2 sequences are MDHEN and SYDVKM. There are 15 residues in the CDR3. Written as DNA, the CDR3 is TGTGCCAGCAGTTCGCCTTTGGGGGTGGTTCAGCCCCAGCATTTT. Its translation is CASSSPLGVVQPQHF.

The chain uses TRBV2 and TRBJ1-1; tentative D call: TRBD1 (5 bases). CDR3 length equals 14 residues. V lost 8 bases to trimming and J lost 4 bases, with 17 bases between them. Germline loops: CDR1 SNHLY, CDR2 FYNNEI. This chain's CDR3 is CASAAGFGVTEAFF. The DNA of the CDR3 is TGTGCCAGCGCCGCAGGGTTTGGAGTCACTGAAGCTTTCTTT. Full variable domain (remainder filled in from reference TRBV2 and TRBJ1-1): EPEVTQTPSHQVTQMGQEVILRCVPISNHLYFYWYRQILGQKVEFLVSFYNNEISEKSEIFDDQFSVERPDGSNFTLKIRSTKLEDSAMYFCASAAGFGVTEAFFGQGTRLTVV.

The rearrangement joins TRBV9 to TRBJ2-7; D might be TRBD2 (6 bases). Germline lookup yields CDR1 SGDLS and CDR2 YYNGEE. Trimming took 3 bases from V and 7 from J, leaving 8 bases between them. This CDR3 is built from 11 residues. The CDR3 coding sequence is TGTGCCAGCAGCGGCGCGGGAGAGCAGTACTTC. It translates to CASSGAGEQYF.

This clone was recorded once. The CDR3 coding sequence is TGCGCCAGCAGCTTGTCCGCGGGCGGGGGGGCCGCAGATACGCAGTATTTT. Its translation: CASSLSAGGGAADTQYF. The V gene is TRBV5-1, the J gene TRBJ2-3; 9 nucleotides line up with TRBD2. The germline V gene has CDR1 SGHRS and CDR2 YFSETQ. The V and J ends lost 1 base and 4 bases, in that order; junction bases with no gene match: 10. The CDR3 is 17 amino acids.